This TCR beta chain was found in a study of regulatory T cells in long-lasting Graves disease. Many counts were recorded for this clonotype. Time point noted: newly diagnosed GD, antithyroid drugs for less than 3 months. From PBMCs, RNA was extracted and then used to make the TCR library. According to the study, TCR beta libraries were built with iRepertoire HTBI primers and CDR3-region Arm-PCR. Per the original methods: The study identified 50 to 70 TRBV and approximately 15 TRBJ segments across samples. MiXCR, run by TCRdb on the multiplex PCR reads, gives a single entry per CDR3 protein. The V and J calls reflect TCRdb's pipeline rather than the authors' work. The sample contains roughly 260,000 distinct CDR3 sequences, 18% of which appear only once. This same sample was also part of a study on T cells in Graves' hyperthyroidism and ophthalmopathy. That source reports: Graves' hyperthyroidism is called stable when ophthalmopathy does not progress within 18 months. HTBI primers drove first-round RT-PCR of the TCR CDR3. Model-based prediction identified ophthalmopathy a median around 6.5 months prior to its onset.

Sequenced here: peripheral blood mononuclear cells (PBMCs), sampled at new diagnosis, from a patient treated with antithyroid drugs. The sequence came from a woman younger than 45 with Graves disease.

CDR3 residues: CASSDAGQFYGYTF. The CDR3 DNA reads as TGTGCCAGCTCAGACGCGGGACAGTTCTATGGCTACACCTTC. J is TRBJ1-2 and V is TRBV18, with TRBD1 matching 7 bases. CDR1 KGHSH and CDR2 LQKENI come from the germline V gene. The CDR3 covers 14 residues. The junction had 7 bases not matched to a gene; V was cut back by 5 bases and J by 4 bases.